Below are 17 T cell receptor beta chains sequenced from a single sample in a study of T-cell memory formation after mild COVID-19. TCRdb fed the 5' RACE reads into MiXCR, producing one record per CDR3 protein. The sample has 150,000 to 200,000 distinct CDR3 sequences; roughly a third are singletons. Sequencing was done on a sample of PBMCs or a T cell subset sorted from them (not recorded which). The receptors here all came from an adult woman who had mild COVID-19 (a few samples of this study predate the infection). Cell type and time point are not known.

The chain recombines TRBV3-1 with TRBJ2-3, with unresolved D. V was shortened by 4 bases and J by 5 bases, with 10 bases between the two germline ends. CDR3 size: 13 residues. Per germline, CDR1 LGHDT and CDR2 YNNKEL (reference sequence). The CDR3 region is CASSRWAQDTQYF. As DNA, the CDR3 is TGTGCCAGCAGCCGGTGGGCCCAAGATACGCAGTATTTT.

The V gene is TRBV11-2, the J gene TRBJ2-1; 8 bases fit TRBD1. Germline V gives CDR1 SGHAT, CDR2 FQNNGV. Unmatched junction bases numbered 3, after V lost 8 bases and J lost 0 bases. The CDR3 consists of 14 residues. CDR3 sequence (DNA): TGTGCCAGCTCAGGGGGCGGCTCCTACAATGAGCAGTTCTTC. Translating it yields CASSGGGSYNEQFF.

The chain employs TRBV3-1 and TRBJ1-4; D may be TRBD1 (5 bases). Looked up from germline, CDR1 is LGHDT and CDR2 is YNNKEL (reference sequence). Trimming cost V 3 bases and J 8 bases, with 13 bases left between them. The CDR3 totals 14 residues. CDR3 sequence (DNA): TGTGCCAGCAGCCATGCGGTCGGGGGGGAAAAACTGTTTTTT. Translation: CASSHAVGGEKLFF.

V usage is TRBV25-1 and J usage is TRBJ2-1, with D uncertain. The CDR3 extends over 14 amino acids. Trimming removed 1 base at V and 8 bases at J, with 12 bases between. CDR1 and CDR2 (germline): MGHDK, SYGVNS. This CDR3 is CASSESYPRDEQFF. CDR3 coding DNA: TGTGCCAGCAGTGAATCGTACCCCCGGGATGAGCAGTTCTTC.

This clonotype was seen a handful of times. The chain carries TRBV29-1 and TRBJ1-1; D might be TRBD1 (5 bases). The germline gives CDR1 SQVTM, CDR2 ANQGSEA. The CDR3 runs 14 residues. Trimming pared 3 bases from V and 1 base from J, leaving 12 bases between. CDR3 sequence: CSVDRRGGNTEAFF. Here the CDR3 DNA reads TGCAGCGTTGATCGGCGGGGGGGGAACACTGAAGCTTTCTTT.

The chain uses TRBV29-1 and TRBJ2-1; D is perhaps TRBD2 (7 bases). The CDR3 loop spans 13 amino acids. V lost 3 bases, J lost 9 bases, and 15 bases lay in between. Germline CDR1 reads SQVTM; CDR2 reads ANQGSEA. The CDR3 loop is CSVDSGTLGEQFF. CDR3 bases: TGCAGCGTTGACAGCGGGACATTGGGTGAGCAGTTCTTC.

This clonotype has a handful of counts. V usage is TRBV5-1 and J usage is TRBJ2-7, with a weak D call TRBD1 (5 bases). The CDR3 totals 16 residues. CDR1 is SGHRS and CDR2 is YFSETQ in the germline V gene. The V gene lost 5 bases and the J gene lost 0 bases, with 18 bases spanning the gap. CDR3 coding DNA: TGCGCCAGCAGATTAACAGGTACCCACTCCTCCTACGAGCAGTACTTC. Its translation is CASRLTGTHSSYEQYF.

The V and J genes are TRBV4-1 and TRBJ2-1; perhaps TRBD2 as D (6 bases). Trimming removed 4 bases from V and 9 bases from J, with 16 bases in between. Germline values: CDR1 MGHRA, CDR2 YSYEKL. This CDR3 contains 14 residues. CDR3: CASSRPGAIPEQFF. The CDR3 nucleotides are TGCGCCAGCAGCCGCCCGGGAGCCATTCCTGAGCAGTTCTTC.

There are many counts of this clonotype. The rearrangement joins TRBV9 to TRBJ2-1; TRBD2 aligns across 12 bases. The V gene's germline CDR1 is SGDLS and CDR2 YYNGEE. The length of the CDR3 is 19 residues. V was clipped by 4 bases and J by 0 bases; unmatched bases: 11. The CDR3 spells CASSPRLAGEPGSYNEQFF. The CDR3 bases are TGTGCCAGCAGCCCTCGACTAGCGGGGGAGCCGGGCTCCTACAATGAGCAGTTCTTC.

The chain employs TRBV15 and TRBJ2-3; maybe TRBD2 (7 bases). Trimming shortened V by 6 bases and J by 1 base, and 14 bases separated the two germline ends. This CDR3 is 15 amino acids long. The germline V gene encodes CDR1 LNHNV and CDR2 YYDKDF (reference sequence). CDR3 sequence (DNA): TGTGCCACCAGTGGCGGCGGGGGCCGCACAGATACGCAGTATTTT. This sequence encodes CATSGGGGRTDTQYF. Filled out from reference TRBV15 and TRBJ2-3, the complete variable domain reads DAMVIQNPRYQVTQFGKPVTLSCSQTLNHNVMYWYQQKSSQAPKLLFHYYDKDFNNEADTPDNFQSRRPNTSFCFLDIRSPGLGDTAMYLCATSGGGGRTDTQYFGPGTRLTVL.

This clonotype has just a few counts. CDR3 in DNA: TGTGCCAGCTCACCAGAATTGGCGGGAGGGGGACGCAATGAGCAGTTCTTC. Protein sequence: CASSPELAGGGRNEQFF. The chain carries TRBV18 and TRBJ2-1, with 9 bases identical to TRBD2. The CDR3 spans 17 residues. Germline assignment: CDR1 KGHSH and CDR2 LQKENI. V shed 2 bases, J shed 6 bases, and the junction held 11 bases outside the gene matches. The full variable domain, completed using reference TRBV18 and TRBJ2-1, is NAGVMQNPRHLVRRRGQEARLRCSPMKGHSHVYWYRQLPEEGLKFMVYLQKENIIDESGMPKERFSAEFPKEGPSILRIQQVVRGDSAAYFCASSPELAGGGRNEQFFGPGTRLTVL.

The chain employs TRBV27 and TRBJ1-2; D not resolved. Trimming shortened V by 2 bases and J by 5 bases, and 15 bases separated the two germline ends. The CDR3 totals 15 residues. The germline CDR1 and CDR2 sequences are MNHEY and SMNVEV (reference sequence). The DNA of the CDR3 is TGTGCCAGCAGTTTAGCACCTCATTCGCCTTATGGCTACACCTTC. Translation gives CASSLAPHSPYGYTF.

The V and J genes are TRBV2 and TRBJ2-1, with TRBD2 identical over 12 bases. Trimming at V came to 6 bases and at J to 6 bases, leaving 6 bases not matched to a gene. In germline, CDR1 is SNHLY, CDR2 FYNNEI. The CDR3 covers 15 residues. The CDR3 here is CASRRGLAGVNEQFF. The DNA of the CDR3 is TGTGCCAGCAGGAGGGGACTAGCGGGCGTCAATGAGCAGTTCTTC.

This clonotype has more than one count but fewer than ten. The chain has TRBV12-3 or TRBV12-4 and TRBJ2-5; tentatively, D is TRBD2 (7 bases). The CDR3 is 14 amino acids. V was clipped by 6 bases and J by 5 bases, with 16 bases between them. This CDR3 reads CASRLGGLVETQYF. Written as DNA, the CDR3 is TGTGCCAGCAGACTCGGGGGGCTAGTCGAGACCCAGTACTTC.

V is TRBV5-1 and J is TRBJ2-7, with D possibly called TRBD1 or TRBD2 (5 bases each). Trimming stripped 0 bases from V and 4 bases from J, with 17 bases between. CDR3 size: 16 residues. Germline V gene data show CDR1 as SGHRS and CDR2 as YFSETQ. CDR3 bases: TGCGCCAGCAGCTTGGTTGGGGGAAGGGGCGGGTACGAGCAGTACTTC. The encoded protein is CASSLVGGRGGYEQYF.

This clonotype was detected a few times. CDR3 amino acids: CASSRLFMTGGSYNEQFF. DNA of the CDR3: TGTGCCAGCAGCCGCTTATTTATGACAGGTGGCTCCTACAATGAGCAGTTCTTC. This sequence joins TRBV7-2 and TRBJ2-1, with D tentatively TRBD1 (6 bases). There are 18 residues in the CDR3. The V end was cut by 5 bases, the J end by 0 bases, with 20 bases between. The V gene's germline CDR1 is SGHTA and CDR2 FQGNSA.

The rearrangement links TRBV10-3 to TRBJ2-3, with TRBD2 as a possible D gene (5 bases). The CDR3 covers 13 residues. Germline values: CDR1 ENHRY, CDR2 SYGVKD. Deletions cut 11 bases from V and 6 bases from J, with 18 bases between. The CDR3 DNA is TGTGCCTCCACGAGCGGTACATATGATACGCAGTATTTT. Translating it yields CASTSGTYDTQYF.